This is a list of T cell receptor beta chains from one sample in a study of Ad26.COV2.S vaccination and SARS-CoV-2 variants. Measured with immunoSEQ multiplex PCR; TCRdb has only the in-frame clones, and not every one. Of a few hundred thousand clones in the sample, approximately 87% were seen once. The sequences come from peripheral blood, collected in a trial of Ad26.COV2.S vaccine versus placebo. These receptors were collected from a person aged 18-65 years who received the Ad26.COV2.S COVID-19 vaccine or a placebo. Both conserved end residues are part of each CDR3. The order of the fields is clone size, D gene, V gene, J gene, CDR3 DNA, CDR3 protein. D genes are given only for firm matches. Clone size appears in some rows only: once, few, many, or a class for an expanded clone.

>.|.|TRBV5-5|TRBJ1-1
TGTGCCAGCAGCTTGTGGGACACCGGCTACACTGAAGCTTTCTTT
CASSLWDTGYTEAFF
>.|TRBD1|TRBV20-1|TRBJ1-2
TGCAGTGCTAGTCTGCCAGGGGGTAACTATGGCTACACCTTC
CSASLPGGNYGYTF
>.|.|TRBV3-1/TRBV3-2|TRBJ1-3
TGTGCCAGCAGCCCCCAGACAGTTGGAAACACCATATATTTT
CASSPQTVGNTIYF
>.|.|TRBV2|TRBJ1-2
TGTGCCAGCAGTGACAGTGATCTAGGCTACACCTTC
CASSDSDLGYTF
>.|TRBD2|TRBV4-2|TRBJ2-3
TGTGCCAGCAGCCAAGGCGGGGGGTCCACAGATACGCAGTATTTT
CASSQGGGSTDTQYF
>.|.|TRBV19|TRBJ2-3
TGTGCCAGTAGTCGGAAGGGTTCAGATACGCAGTATTTT
CASSRKGSDTQYF
>.|.|TRBV7-2|TRBJ2-3
TGTGCCAGCAGCTTAGCCCCGGGTCCCAGCACAGATACGCAGTATTTT
CASSLAPGPSTDTQYF
>.|.|TRBV12-3/TRBV12-4|TRBJ1-1
TGTGCCAGCCGTTCCGGGGGGCCGATCCTCGACTTT
CASRSGGPILDF
>.|TRBD1|TRBV9|TRBJ1-4
TGTGCCAGCGCACGGACAGGCAGGGAGAGTGGTGAAAAACTGTTTTTT
CASARTGRESGEKLFF
>.|.|TRBV9|TRBJ1-2
TGTGCCAGCAGCCCTCTCGTGGGGCCGAAAGTAGAATTC
CASSPLVGPKVEF
>few|.|TRBV7-3|TRBJ2-2
TGTGCCAGCAGCTCCCCACCTAACACCGGGGAGCTGTTTTTT
CASSSPPNTGELFF
>.|.|TRBV28|TRBJ1-1
TGTGCCAGCAGTTTCCCTTGGCTCCCTCAGAACACTGAAGCTTTCTTT
CASSFPWLPQNTEAFF
>.|TRBD2|TRBV2|TRBJ2-1
TGTGCCAGCAGTGAAATGGGACTAGCGGCAAATGAGCAGTTCTTC
CASSEMGLAANEQFF
>.|.|TRBV2|TRBJ1-1
TGTGCCAGCAGTGGGTCTTGGCGGCTCACTGAAGCTTTCTTT
CASSGSWRLTEAFF
>.|.|TRBV19|TRBJ1-1
TGTGCCACTAATACAGGGAACACTGAAGCTTTCTTT
CATNTGNTEAFF
>.|.|TRBV7-6|TRBJ1-4
TGTGCCAGCAGCTTAGGAGACAGTGCTAAACTGTTTTTT
CASSLGDSAKLFF
>.|.|TRBV19|TRBJ1-3
TGTGCCAGTAGTATTCTCCGGGAGAATCCCTGGTCTGGAAACACCATATATTTT
CASSILRENPWSGNTIYF